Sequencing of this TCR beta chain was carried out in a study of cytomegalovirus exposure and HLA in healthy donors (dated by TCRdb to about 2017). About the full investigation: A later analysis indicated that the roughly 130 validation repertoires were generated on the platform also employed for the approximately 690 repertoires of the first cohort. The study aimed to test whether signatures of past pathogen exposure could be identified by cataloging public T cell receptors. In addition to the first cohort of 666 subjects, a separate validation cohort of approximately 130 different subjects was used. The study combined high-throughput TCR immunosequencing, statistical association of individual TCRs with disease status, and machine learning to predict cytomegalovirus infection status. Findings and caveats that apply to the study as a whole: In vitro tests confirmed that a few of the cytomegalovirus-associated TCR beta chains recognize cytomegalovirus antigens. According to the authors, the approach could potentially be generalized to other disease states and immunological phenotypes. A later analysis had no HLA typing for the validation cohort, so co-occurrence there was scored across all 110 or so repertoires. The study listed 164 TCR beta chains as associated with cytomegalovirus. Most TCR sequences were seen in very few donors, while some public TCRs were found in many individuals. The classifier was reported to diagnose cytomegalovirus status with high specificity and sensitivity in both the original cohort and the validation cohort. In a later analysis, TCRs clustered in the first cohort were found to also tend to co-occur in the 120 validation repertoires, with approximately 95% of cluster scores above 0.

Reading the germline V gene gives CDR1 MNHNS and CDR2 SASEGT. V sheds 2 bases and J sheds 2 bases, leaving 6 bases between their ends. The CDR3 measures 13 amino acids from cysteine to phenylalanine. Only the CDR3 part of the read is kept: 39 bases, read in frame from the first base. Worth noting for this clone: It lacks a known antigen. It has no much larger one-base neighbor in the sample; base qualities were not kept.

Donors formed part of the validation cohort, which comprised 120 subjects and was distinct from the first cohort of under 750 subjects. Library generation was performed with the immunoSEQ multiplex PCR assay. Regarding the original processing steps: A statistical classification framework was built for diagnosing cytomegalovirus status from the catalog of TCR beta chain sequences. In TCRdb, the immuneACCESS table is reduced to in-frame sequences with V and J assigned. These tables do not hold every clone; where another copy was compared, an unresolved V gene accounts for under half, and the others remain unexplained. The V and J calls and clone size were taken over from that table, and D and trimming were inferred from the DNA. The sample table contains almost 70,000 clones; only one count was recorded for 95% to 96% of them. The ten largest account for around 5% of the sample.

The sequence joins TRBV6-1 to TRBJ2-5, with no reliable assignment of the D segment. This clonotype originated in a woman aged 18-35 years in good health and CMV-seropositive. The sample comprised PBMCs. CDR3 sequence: CASSESEQETQYF. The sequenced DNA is TGTGCCAGCAGTGAAAGCGAACAAGAGACCCAGTACTTC.